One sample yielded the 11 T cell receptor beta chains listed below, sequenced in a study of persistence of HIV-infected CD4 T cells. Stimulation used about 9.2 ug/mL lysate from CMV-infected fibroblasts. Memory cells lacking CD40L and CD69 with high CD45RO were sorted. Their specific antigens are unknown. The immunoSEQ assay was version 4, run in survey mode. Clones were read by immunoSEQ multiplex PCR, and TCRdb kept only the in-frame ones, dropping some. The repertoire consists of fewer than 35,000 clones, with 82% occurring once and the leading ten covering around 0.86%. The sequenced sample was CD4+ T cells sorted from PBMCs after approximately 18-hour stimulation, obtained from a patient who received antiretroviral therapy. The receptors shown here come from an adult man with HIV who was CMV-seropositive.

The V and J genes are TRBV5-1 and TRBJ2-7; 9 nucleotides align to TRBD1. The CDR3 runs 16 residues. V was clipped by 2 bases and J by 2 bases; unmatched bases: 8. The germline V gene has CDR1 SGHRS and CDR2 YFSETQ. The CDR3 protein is CASSLGPGQGAYEQYF. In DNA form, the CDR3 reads TGCGCCAGCAGCTTAGGGCCGGGACAGGGAGCCTACGAGCAGTACTTC.

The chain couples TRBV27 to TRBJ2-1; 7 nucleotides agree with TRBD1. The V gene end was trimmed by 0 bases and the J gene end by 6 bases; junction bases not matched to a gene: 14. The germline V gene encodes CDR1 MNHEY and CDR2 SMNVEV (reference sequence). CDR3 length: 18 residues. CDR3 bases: TGTGCCAGCAGTTTATCGATTACCCGGAACAGGGGTGGCAATGAGCAGTTCTTC. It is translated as CASSLSITRNRGGNEQFF.

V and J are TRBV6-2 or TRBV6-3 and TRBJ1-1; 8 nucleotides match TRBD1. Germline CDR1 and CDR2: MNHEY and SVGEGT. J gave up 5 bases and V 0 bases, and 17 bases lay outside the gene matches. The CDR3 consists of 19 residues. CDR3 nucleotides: TGTGCCAGCAGTTACTCCTCCGGGACAGGATTTATAGCTGGGACTGAAGCTTTCTTT. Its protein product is CASSYSSGTGFIAGTEAFF.

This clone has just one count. CDR3 sequence: CASSQLRESAGGSGYTF. The CDR3 nucleotides read TGTGCCAGCAGCCAATTACGCGAAAGCGCAGGGGGCTCTGGCTACACCTTC. This rearrangement joins TRBV7-9 to TRBJ1-2, with 8 bases fitting TRBD1. Per germline, CDR1 SEHNR and CDR2 FQNEAQ (reference sequence). This CDR3 region has 17 residues. The junction had 18 bases not matched to a gene; V was cut back by 5 bases and J by 7 bases.

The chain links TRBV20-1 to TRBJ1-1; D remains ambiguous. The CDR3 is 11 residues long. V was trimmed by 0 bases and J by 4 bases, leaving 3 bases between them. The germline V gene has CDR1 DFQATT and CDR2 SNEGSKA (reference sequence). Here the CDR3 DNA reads TGCAGTGCTAGAGATTCCACTGAAGCTTTCTTT. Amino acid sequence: CSARDSTEAFF.

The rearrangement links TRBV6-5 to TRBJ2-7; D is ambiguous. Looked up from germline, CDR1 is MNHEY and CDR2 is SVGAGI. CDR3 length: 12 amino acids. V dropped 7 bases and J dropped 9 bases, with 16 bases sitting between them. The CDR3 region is CASTSLSRAQYF. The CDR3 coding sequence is TGTGCCAGCACCTCGTTGTCCCGGGCGCAGTACTTC.

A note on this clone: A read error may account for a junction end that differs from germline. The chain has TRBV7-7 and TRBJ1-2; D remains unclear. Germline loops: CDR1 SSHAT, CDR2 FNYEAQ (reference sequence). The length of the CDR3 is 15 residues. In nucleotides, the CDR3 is TGTGCTAGCAGCCCGCGGACGGAAACTAACTATGGCTACACCTTC. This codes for CASSPRTETNYGYTF.

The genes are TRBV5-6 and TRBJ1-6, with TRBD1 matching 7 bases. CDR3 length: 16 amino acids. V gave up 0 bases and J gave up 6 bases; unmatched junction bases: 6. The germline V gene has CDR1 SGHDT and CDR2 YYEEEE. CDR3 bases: TGTGCCAGCAGCTTGGAAGGACAGGCCTCTAATTCACCCCTCCACTTT. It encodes CASSLEGQASNSPLHF.

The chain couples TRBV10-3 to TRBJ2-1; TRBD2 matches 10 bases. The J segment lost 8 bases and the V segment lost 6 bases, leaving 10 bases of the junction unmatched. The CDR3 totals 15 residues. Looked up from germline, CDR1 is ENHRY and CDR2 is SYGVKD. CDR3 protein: CAIRDRSGGSHEQFF. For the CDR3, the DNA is TGTGCCATCAGGGACCGTAGCGGGGGGTCGCATGAGCAGTTCTTC.

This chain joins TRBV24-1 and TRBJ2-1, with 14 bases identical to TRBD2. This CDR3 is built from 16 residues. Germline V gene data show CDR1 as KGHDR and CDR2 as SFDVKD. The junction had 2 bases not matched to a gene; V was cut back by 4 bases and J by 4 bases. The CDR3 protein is CATSDWTSGGYNEQFF. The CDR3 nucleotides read TGTGCCACCAGTGACTGGACTAGCGGGGGGTACAATGAGCAGTTCTTC.

CDR3 DNA sequence: TGTGCCAGCATTCCAGGGGGGCGATACCAGCCCCAGCATTTT. Its translation is CASIPGGRYQPQHF. The J gene is TRBJ1-5, the V gene TRBV28, with TRBD1 matching 7 bases. Germline V gives CDR1 MDHEN, CDR2 SYDVKM. The CDR3 totals 14 residues. With 7 bases clipped from V and 7 bases from J, the junction kept 10 bases outside the gene matches.